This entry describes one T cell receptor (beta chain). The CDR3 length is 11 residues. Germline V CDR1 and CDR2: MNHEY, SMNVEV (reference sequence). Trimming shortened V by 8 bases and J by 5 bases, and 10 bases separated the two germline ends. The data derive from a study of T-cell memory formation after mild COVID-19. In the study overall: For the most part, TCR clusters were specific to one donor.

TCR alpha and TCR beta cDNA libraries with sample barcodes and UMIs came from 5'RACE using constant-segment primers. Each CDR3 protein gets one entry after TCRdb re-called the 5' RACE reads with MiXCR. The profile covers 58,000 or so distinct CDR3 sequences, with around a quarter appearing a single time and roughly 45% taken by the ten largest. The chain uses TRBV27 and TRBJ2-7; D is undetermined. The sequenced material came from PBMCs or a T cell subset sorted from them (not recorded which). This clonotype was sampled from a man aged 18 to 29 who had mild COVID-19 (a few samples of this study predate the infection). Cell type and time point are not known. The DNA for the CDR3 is TGTGCCAGCGGAGTCGTGGACGAGCAGTACTTC. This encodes CASGVVDEQYF.